This entry describes one TCR beta chain. Its specificity is unknown. Losses at the gene ends were 9 bases for V and 6 bases for J; bases not matched to a gene: 2. The CDR3 is 12 amino acids. Germline V gives CDR1 MNHNY, CDR2 SVGAGI (reference sequence). The sample belongs to a study of identical twins. Each donor (without exception) was a healthy Caucasian. TCRdb itself ran the 5' RACE reads through MiXCR, one entry per CDR3 protein. The table lists 470,000 or so distinct CDR3 sequences, roughly a quarter of them singletons. Study outcomes and limitations: Insertions ran lower in abundant cord blood beta clonotypes, though not in memory repertoires.

The sample also formed part of further work on T cells expressing NK-cell markers.

The chain is built from TRBV6-6 and TRBJ2-1; 10 positions agree with TRBD1. The sample taken for sequencing was CD4+ T cells sorted from blood. The clonotype originates from a woman aged 18-35 years in good health. The CDR3 coding sequence is TGTGCCAGTTGGACAGGGGGCAATGAGCAGTTCTTC. Residues: CASWTGGNEQFF.